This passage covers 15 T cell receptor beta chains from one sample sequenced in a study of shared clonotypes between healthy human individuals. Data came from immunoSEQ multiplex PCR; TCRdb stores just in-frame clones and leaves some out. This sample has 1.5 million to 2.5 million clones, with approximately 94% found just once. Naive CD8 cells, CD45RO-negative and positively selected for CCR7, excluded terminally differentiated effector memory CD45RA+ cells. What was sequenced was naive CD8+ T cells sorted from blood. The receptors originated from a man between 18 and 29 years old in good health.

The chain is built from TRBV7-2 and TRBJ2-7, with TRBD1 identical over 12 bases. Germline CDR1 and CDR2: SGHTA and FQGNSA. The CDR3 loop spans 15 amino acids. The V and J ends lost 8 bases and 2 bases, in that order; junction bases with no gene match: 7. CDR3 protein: CASFQGTGGPYEQYF. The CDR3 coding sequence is TGTGCCAGCTTCCAAGGGACAGGGGGCCCCTACGAGCAGTACTTC.

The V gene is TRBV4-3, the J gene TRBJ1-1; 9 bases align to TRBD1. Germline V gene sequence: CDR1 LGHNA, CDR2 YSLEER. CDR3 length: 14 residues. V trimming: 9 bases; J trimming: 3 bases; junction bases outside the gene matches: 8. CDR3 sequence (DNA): TGCGCCAGTAGATGGACAGGGGAGGACACTGAAGCTTTCTTT. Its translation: CASRWTGEDTEAFF.

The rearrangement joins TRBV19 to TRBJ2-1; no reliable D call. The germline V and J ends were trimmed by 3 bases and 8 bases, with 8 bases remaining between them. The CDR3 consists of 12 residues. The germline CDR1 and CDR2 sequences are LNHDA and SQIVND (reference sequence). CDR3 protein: CASSIGVHEQFF. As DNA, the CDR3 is TGTGCCAGTAGTATTGGGGTTCATGAGCAGTTCTTC.

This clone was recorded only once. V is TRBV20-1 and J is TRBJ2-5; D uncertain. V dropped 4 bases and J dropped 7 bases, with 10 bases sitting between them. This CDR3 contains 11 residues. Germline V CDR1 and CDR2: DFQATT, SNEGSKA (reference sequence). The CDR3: CSATILGTQYF. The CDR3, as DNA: TGCAGTGCTACGATACTCGGGACCCAGTACTTC.

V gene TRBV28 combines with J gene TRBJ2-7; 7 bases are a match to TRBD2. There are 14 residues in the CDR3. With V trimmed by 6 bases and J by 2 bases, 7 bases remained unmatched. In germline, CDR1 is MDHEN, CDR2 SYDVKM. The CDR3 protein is CASSIAGLPYEQYF. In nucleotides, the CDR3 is TGTGCCAGCAGCATAGCGGGCCTACCCTACGAGCAGTACTTC. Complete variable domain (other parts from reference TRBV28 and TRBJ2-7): DVKVTQSSRYLVKRTGEKVFLECVQDMDHENMFWYRQDPGLGLRLIYFSYDVKMKEKGDIPEGYSVSREKKERFSLILESASTNQTSMYLCASSIAGLPYEQYFGPGTRLTVT.

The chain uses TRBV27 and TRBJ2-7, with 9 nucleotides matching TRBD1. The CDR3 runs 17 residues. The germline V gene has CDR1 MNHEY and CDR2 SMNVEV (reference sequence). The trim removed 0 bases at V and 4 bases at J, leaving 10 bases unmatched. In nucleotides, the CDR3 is TGTGCCAGCAGTTTATCGCCTGGGACAGGGTTGGGATACGAGCAGTACTTC. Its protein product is CASSLSPGTGLGYEQYF.

The CDR3 loop reads CASSTRQGDYDEQFF. Here the CDR3 DNA reads TGCGCCAGCAGCACGAGACAGGGGGACTATGATGAGCAGTTCTTC. The V call is TRBV4-1, the J call TRBJ2-1; 9 nucleotides align to TRBD1. The CDR3 runs 15 residues. The V segment lost 5 bases and the J segment 8 bases; nucleotides outside the gene matches: 10. Per germline, CDR1 MGHRA and CDR2 YSYEKL.

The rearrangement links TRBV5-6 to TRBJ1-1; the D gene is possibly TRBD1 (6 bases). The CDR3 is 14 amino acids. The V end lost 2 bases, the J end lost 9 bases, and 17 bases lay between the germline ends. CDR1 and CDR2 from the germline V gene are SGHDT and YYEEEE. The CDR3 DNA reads TGTGCCAGCAGCTTATTGCGTACAGGGTACCAAGCTTTCTTT. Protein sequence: CASSLLRTGYQAFF.

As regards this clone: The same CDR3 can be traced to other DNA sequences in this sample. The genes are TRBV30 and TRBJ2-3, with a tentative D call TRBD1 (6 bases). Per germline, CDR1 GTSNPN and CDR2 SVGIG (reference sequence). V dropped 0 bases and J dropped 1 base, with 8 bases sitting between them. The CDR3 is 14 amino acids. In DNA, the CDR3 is TGTGCCTGGAGTGTGGGGGCAGGCACAGATACGCAGTATTTT. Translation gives CAWSVGAGTDTQYF.

The CDR3 DNA is TGCGCCAGCAGTCAATTGTTCCCCGAGCAGTACTTC. It codes for CASSQLFPEQYF. This sequence joins TRBV23-1 and TRBJ2-7, with D unclear. TRBV23-1 qualifies as an ORF whose function is uncertain. Trimming shortened V by 1 base and J by 6 bases, and 7 bases separated the two germline ends. This CDR3 has 12 amino acids.

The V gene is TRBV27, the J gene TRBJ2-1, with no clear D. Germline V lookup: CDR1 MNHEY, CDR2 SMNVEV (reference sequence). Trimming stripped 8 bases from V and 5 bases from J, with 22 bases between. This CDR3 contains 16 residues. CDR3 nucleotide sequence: TGTGCCAGCGGCCCCGTAGGGCCACGATGGGACAATGAGCAGTTCTTC. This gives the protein CASGPVGPRWDNEQFF.

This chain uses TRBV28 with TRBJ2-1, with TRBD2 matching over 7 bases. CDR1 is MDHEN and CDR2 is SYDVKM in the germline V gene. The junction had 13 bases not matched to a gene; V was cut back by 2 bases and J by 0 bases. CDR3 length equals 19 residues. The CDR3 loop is CASSLVSLAEISSYNEQFF. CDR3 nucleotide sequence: TGTGCCAGCAGTTTAGTGAGTCTAGCGGAGATTAGCTCCTACAATGAGCAGTTCTTC.

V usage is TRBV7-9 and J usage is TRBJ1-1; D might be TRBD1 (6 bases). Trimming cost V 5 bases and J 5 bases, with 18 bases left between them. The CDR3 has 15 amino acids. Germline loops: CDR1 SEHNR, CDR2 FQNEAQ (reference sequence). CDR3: CASSPRRGEGTEAFF. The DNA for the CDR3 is TGTGCCAGCAGCCCCCGGAGGGGGGAAGGTACTGAAGCTTTCTTT.

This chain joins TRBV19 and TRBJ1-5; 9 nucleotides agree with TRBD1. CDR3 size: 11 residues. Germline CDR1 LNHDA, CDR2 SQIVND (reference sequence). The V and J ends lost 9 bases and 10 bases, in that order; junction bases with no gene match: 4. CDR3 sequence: CARGQGGPQHF. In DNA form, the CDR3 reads TGTGCCAGGGGACAGGGTGGCCCCCAGCATTTT.

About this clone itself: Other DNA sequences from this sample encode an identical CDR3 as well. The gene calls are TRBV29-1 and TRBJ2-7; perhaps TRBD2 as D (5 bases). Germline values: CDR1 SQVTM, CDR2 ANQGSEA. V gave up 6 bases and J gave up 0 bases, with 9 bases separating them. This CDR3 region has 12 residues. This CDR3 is CSVVGDSYEQYF. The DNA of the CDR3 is TGCAGCGTCGTCGGGGACTCCTACGAGCAGTACTTC.